The following is a T cell receptor beta chain sequence with its context. Its antigen is unknown. The junction departs from germline at one end; a sequencing error may be responsible. The data belong to a study of T cell repertoires in cytomegalovirus infection. Across the study: CMV epitopes, recently identified HLA-C-restricted and well-studied HLA-B-restricted, were used. Matching HLA type and CMV infection were both indicated by public TCR beta signatures. Whole-study results and caveats: The ex vivo response showed dominance by HLA-C-restricted CMV-specific TCR beta clonotypes.

TCRdb re-called the reads with MiXCR, one entry per CDR3 protein. Of 140,000 to 150,000 distinct CDR3 sequences in the sample, 25% to 35% were seen once. The germline CDR1 and CDR2 sequences are SGHTA and FQGNSA. CDR3 size: 12 residues. This receptor was taken from a human donor in good health (CMV status not recorded). Some clones in this sample may be carry-over from other donors' samples. The rearrangement links TRBV7-2 to TRBJ2-3; the match to TRBD2 covers 8 bases. Sample: CD8+ T cells from cultured PBMCs, taken from culture after CMV antigen stimulation. For the CDR3, the DNA is TGTGCCAGCACCTTACCGGGACTAGGCCCATATTTT. Its translation: CASTLPGLGPYF. The full variable domain, in which reference TRBV7-2 and TRBJ2-3 provide the parts outside the CDR3, is GAGVSQSPSNKVTEKGKDVELRCDPISGHTALYWYRQSLGQGLEFLIYFQGNSAPDKSGLPSDRFSAERTGGSVSTLTIQRTQQEDSAVYLCASTLPGLGPYFGPGTRLTVL.